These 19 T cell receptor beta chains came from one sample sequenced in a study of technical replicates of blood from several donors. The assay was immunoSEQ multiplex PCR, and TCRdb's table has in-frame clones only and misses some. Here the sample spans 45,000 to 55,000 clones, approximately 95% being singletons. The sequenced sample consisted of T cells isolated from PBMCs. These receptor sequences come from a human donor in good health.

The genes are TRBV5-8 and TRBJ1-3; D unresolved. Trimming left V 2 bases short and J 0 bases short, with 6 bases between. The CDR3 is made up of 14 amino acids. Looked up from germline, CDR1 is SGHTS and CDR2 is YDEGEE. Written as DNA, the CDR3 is TGTGCCAGCAGCTTCGGGAGCTCTGGAAACACCATATATTTT. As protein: CASSFGSSGNTIYF.

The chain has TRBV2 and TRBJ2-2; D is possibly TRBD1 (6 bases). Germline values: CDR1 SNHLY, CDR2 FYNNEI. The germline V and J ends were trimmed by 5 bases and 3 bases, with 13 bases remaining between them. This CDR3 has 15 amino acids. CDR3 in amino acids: CASSRLQGDTGELFF. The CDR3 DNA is TGTGCCAGCAGTAGATTACAGGGAGACACCGGGGAGCTGTTTTTT.

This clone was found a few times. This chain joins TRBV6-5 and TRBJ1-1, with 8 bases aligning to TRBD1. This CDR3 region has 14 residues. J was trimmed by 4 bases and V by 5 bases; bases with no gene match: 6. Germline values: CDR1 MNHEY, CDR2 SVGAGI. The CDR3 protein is CASSQMTGATEAFF. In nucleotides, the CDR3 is TGTGCCAGCAGTCAGATGACAGGGGCCACTGAAGCTTTCTTT.

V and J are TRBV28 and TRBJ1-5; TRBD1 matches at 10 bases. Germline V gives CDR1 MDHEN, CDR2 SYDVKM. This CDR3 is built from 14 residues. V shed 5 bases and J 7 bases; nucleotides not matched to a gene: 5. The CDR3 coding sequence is TGTGCCAGCAGTCTGGGACAGGGGAGGCAGCCCCAGCATTTT. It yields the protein CASSLGQGRQPQHF.

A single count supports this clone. DNA of the CDR3: TGTGCCAGCAGCCGCGCGGGACAGGGCCATGAGCAGTTCTTC. It encodes CASSRAGQGHEQFF. The chain uses TRBV7-3 and TRBJ2-1; 9 bases align to TRBD1. Germline CDR1 is SGHTA and CDR2 is FQGTGA. The V gene end was trimmed by 5 bases and the J gene end by 8 bases; junction bases not matched to a gene: 7. This CDR3 has 14 amino acids. Together with reference TRBV7-3 and TRBJ2-1, the CDR3 gives the full variable domain: GAGVSQTPSNKVTEKGKYVELRCDPISGHTALYWYRQSLGQGPEFLIYFQGTGAADDSGLPNDRFFAVRPEGSVSTLKIQRTERGDSAVYLCASSRAGQGHEQFFGPGTRLTVL.

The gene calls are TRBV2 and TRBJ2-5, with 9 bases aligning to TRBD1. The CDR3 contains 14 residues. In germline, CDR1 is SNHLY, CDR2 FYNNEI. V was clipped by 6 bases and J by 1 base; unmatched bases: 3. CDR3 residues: CASRDRGVQETQYF. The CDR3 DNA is TGTGCCAGCAGGGACAGGGGAGTCCAAGAGACCCAGTACTTC.

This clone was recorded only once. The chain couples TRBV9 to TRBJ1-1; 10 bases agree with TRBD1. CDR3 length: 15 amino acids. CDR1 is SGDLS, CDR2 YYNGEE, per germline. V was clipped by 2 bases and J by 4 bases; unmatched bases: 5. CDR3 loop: CASSVSGQGFTEAFF. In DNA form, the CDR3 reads TGTGCCAGCAGCGTCTCGGGACAGGGGTTCACTGAAGCTTTCTTT.

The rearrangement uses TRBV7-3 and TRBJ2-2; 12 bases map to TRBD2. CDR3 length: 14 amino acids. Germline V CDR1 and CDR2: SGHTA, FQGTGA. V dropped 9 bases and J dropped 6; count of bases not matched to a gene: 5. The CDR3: CASLAGGPSGELFF. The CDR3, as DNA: TGTGCCAGTCTAGCGGGAGGGCCCTCCGGGGAGCTGTTTTTT.

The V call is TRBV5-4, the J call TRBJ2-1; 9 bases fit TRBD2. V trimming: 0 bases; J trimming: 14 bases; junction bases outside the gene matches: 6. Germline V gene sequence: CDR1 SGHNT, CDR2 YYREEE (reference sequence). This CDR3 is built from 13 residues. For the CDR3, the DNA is TGTGCCAGCAGCTTGGTGGGAGCGGGGGGAGAGTTCTTC. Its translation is CASSLVGAGGEFF.

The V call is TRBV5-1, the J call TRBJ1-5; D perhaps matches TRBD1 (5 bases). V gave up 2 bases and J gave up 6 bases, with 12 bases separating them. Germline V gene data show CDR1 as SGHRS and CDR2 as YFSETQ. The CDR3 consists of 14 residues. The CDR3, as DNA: TGCGCCAGCAGCTTAGGGCAGGGAATTCAGCCCCAGCATTTT. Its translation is CASSLGQGIQPQHF.

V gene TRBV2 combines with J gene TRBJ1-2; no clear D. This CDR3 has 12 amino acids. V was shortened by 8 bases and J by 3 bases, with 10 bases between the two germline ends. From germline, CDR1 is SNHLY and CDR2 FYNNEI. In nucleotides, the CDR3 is TGTGCCAGCCTTCCTTATGACTATGGCTACACCTTC. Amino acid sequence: CASLPYDYGYTF.

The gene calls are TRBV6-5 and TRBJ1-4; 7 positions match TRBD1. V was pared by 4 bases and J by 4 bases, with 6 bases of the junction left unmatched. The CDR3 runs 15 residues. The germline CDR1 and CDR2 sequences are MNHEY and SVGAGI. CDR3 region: CASSFLRDSNEKLFF. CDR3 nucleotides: TGTGCCAGCAGTTTCCTCCGGGACAGTAATGAAAAACTGTTTTTT.

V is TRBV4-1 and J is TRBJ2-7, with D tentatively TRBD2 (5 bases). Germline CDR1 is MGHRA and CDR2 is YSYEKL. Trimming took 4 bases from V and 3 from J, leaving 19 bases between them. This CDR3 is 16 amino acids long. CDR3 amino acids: CASSLFWAGIGYEQYF. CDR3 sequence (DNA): TGCGCCAGCAGCCTATTTTGGGCGGGTATAGGCTACGAGCAGTACTTC.

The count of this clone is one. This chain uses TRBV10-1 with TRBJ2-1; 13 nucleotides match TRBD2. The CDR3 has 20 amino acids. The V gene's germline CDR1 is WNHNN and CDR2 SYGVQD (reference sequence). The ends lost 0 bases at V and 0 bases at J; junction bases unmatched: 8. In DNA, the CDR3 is TGCGCCAGCAGTGAGTCGAAGGGGACTAGCGGGGTCAGCTCCTACAATGAGCAGTTCTTC. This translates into CASSESKGTSGVSSYNEQFF.

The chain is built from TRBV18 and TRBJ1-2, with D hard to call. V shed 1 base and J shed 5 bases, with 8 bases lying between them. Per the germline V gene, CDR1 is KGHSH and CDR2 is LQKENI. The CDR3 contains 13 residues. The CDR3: CASSPQSEYGYTF. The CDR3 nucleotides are TGTGCCAGCTCACCACAGTCGGAGTATGGCTACACCTTC.

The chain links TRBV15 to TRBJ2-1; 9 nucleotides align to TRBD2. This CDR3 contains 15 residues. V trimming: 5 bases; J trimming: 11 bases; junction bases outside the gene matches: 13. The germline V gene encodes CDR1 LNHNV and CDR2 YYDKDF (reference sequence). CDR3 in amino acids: CATSQAGGGGYKQFF. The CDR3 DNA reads TGTGCCACCAGCCAAGCGGGAGGAGGTGGTTACAAGCAGTTCTTC.

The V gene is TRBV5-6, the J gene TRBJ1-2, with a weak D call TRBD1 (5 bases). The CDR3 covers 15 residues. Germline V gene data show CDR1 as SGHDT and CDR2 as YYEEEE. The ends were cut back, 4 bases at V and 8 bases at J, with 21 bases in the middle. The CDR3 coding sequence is TGTGCCAGCAGCCCCCGCGCGGGGCTATCGGAAGGCTACACCTTC. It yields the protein CASSPRAGLSEGYTF.

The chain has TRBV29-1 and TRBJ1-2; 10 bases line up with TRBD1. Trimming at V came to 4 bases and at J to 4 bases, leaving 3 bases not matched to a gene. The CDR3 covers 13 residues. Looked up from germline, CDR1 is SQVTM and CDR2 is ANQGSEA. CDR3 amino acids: CSVVDRGIYGYTF. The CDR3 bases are TGCAGCGTTGTGGACAGGGGGATCTATGGCTACACCTTC.

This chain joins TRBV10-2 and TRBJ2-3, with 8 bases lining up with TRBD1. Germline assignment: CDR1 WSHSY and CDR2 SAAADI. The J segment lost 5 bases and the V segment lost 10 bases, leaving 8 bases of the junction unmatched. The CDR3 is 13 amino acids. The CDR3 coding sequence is TGCGCCATAAGACAGGGGCGGGGAGATACGCAGTATTTT. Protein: CAIRQGRGDTQYF.